The entry that follows covers one T cell receptor beta chain sequence. Its antigen is currently unknown. This may arise from a read error, as a much more abundant clone is one base away. The cDNA came from 5'RACE, which used 10-nucleotide random UMIs. A single record per CDR3 protein comes from TCRdb applying MiXCR to the 5' RACE reads. Of roughly 57,000 distinct CDR3 sequences listed, less than 25% are singletons. This sample stems from a study of neurological immune-mediated disorders. The CDR3 sequence is 14 residues long. Trimming took 4 bases from V and 0 from J, leaving 9 bases between them. Germline CDR1 SGHAT, CDR2 FQNNGV. Study results and caveats: Multiple sclerosis was found to have the least TCR clonal expansion, below healthy controls, and HTLV-1-associated myelopathy the most.

Time point specified: technical triplicate 2. The clonotype originates from a man aged 60 to 69 with HTLV-1-associated myelopathy (HAM/TSP). V usage is TRBV11-2 and J usage is TRBJ1-1; a weak D match, TRBD1 (6 bases). Sequenced input: PBMCs. CDR3 region: CASSYRALNTEAFF. Written as DNA, the CDR3 is TGTGCCAGCAGCTACAGGGCATTGAACACTGAAGCTTTCTTT. Together with reference TRBV11-2 and TRBJ1-1, the CDR3 gives the full variable domain: EAGVAQSPRYKIIEKRQSVAFWCNPISGHATLYWYQQILGQGPKLLIQFQNNGVVDDSQLPKDRFSAERLKGVDSTLKIQPAKLEDSAVYLCASSYRALNTEAFFGQGTRLTVV.